This TCR beta chain was obtained from a study of graft-versus-host responses after intestinal transplantation. Study summary: Transplants given to recipients were multivisceral, liver-intestinal, or isolated intestinal. Anti-thymocyte globulin induction was given to all recipients, followed by tacrolimus and steroids for 2 to 3 years.

The protocol was immunoSEQ multiplex PCR, while the TCRdb copy is restricted to in-frame clones and leaves out a portion. The table records 9,500 to 10,000 clones, around 91% of them present only once. Trimming stripped 3 bases from V and 4 bases from J, with 4 bases between. CDR3 length: 12 residues. Germline-derived CDR1 and CDR2 are SGHNT and YENEEA. The sample here was PBMCs, taken roughly 43 days after intestinal transplant. The chain combines TRBV11-3 with TRBJ2-1; D call uncertain. This sequence originates from a human patient who received an intestinal transplant, so some T cells may come from the graft donor. The CDR3 DNA is TGTGCCAGCAGCTTGGGATACAATGAGCAGTTCTTC. It encodes CASSLGYNEQFF.